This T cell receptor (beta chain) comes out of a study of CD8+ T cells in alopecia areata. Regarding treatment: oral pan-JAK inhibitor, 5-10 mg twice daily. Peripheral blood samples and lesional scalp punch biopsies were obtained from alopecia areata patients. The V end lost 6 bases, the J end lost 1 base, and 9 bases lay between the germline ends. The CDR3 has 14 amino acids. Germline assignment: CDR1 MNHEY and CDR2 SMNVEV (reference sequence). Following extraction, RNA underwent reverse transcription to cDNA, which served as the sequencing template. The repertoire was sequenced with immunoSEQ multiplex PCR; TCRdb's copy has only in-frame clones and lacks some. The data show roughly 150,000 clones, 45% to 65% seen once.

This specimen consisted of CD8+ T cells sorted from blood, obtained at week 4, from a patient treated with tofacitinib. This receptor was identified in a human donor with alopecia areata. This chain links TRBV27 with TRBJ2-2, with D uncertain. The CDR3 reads CASSQDGNTGELFF. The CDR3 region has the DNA TGTGCCAGCAGCCAGGACGGGAACACCGGGGAGCTGTTTTTT.